Each of the 13 T cell receptor beta chains below was sequenced from the same sample in a study of cytomegalovirus exposure and HLA in healthy donors. PCR involved 60 Vbeta and 13 Jbeta primers. TCRdb keeps only in-frame clones here, not all; method: immunoSEQ multiplex PCR. The data show about 67,000 clones, 65% to 70% seen once. The sample consisted of PBMCs. These TCRs come from a woman aged 30 to 39 in good health and CMV-seronegative.

The CDR3 is CASSFGGSYNEQFF. The CDR3 DNA follows: TGTGCCAGTAGTTTCGGGGGTTCCTACAATGAGCAGTTCTTC. The chain joins TRBV19 to TRBJ2-1, with D possibly being TRBD2 (6 bases). From germline, CDR1 is LNHDA and CDR2 SQIVND (reference sequence). This CDR3 contains 14 residues. V was cut by 5 bases and J by 1 base, with 9 bases left in between.

The gene calls are TRBV15 and TRBJ1-2, with TRBD1 matching over 9 bases. This CDR3 spans 13 amino acids. V gave up 3 bases and J gave up 4 bases; unmatched junction bases: 0. The germline CDR1 and CDR2 sequences are LNHNV and YYDKDF (reference sequence). CDR3 residues: CATSRDRGYGYTF. CDR3 in DNA: TGTGCCACCAGCAGGGACAGGGGCTATGGCTACACCTTC.

Only a few counts were recorded for this clone. V is TRBV5-6 and J is TRBJ1-4; D unresolved. Germline CDR1 and CDR2: SGHDT and YYEEEE. CDR3 length: 15 amino acids. Trimming cost V 2 bases and J 1 base, with 9 bases left between them. The CDR3 loop reads CASSFDSVTNEKLFF. The CDR3 nucleotides are TGTGCCAGCAGCTTTGACTCCGTAACTAATGAAAAACTGTTTTTT.

This chain joins TRBV27 and TRBJ2-1; 14 bases agree with TRBD2. V dropped 5 bases and J dropped 2; count of bases not matched to a gene: 8. CDR1 MNHEY and CDR2 SMNVEV come from the germline V gene (reference sequence). CDR3 length: 18 residues. CDR3 sequence (DNA): TGTGCCAGCAGTCTCGGGACTAGCGGGGGTGTCACCTACAATGAGCAGTTCTTC. Protein: CASSLGTSGGVTYNEQFF.

The chain links TRBV4-1 to TRBJ1-2; 7 bases map to TRBD1. The V and J ends lost 3 bases and 7 bases, in that order; junction bases with no gene match: 11. CDR1 is MGHRA, CDR2 YSYEKL, per germline. The CDR3 contains 15 residues. As DNA, the CDR3 is TGCGCCAGCAGCCACCAGACAGGGAGTTCAAGTGGCTACACCTTC. Translation: CASSHQTGSSSGYTF.

This rearrangement joins TRBV6-5 to TRBJ1-5; D unresolved. The CDR3 sequence is 12 residues long. V was pared by 7 bases and J by 0 bases, with 4 bases between. CDR1 is MNHEY and CDR2 is SVGAGI in the germline V gene. The CDR3 DNA reads as TGTGCCAGCACCTATAGCAATCAGCCCCAGCATTTT. This sequence encodes CASTYSNQPQHF.

The rearrangement links TRBV5-6 to TRBJ2-2; the D gene is possibly TRBD1 (6 bases). CDR3 size: 16 residues. CDR1 and CDR2 (germline): SGHDT, YYEEEE. V lost 2 bases and J lost 5, with 16 bases in between. CDR3: CASSFSGQGWTGELFF. The CDR3 DNA reads as TGTGCCAGCAGCTTTAGTGGCCAGGGGTGGACCGGGGAGCTGTTTTTT.

In its sample, this clone was seen a few times. V usage is TRBV4-2 and J usage is TRBJ1-4, with D tentatively TRBD1 (6 bases). The CDR3 is 17 residues long. CDR1 and CDR2 from the germline V gene are LGHNA and YNFKEQ. V was shortened by 1 base and J by 8 bases, with 20 bases between the two germline ends. Here the CDR3 DNA reads TGTGCCAGCAGCCAAGCTTGGGGCACAGGGTTAGGAGAAAAACTGTTTTTT. It is translated as CASSQAWGTGLGEKLFF.

The chain is built from TRBV6-6 and TRBJ1-6; 9 nucleotides line up with TRBD1. The CDR3 is made up of 14 amino acids. The germline V gene encodes CDR1 MNHNY and CDR2 SVGAGI (reference sequence). J lost 7 bases, V lost 6 bases, and 4 bases had no gene match. The chain's CDR3 is CASRKTGGNSPLHF. The CDR3 nucleotides read TGTGCCAGCAGAAAGACAGGGGGAAATTCACCCCTCCACTTT.

The chain recombines TRBV6-6 with TRBJ2-3; 10 nucleotides align to TRBD1. Trimming at V came to 6 bases and at J to 4 bases, leaving 10 bases not matched to a gene. The CDR3 is 16 residues long. The germline CDR1 and CDR2 sequences are MNHNY and SVGAGI (reference sequence). The chain's CDR3 is CASSRQGAELADTQYF. DNA for the CDR3: TGTGCCAGCAGCCGACAGGGGGCGGAATTAGCAGATACGCAGTATTTT.

The rearrangement joins TRBV5-6 to TRBJ1-5; TRBD1 is a possible D gene (5 bases). CDR3 size: 15 residues. The germline CDR1 and CDR2 sequences are SGHDT and YYEEEE. V lost 0 bases and J 0 bases, leaving 7 bases between the germline ends. The CDR3 coding sequence is TGTGCCAGCAGCTTGGGACAGCCTAGCAATCAGCCCCAGCATTTT. It is translated as CASSLGQPSNQPQHF.

This clone was found once. This same CDR3 is encoded by further DNA sequences in the sample. CDR3 sequence reads: CASRKQGAPTEAFF. In DNA, the CDR3 is TGTGCCAGCAGGAAACAGGGGGCGCCGACTGAAGCTTTCTTT. The chain uses TRBV2 and TRBJ1-1; 9 nucleotides agree with TRBD1. There are 14 residues in the CDR3. Germline loops: CDR1 SNHLY, CDR2 FYNNEI. J was trimmed by 5 bases and V by 6 bases; bases with no gene match: 7.

V and J are TRBV7-2 and TRBJ2-2, with 11 bases fitting TRBD1. The germline V gene has CDR1 SGHTA and CDR2 FQGNSA. CDR3 length: 16 residues. Unmatched junction bases numbered 1, after V lost 2 bases and J lost 2 bases. CDR3 DNA sequence: TGTGCCAGCAGCTTATGGACAGGGGGCAACACCGGGGAGCTGTTTTTT. Encoded protein: CASSLWTGGNTGELFF.